Shown below are 17 T cell receptor beta chains from a single sample sequenced in a study of blood T cell repertoires in COVID-19. Sequencing was performed with immunoSEQ multiplex PCR; in TCRdb, only in-frame clones are kept and a portion is missing. The data hold around 32,000 clones, with about 86% observed a single time. Material: peripheral blood. The receptor set was obtained from a woman older than 75 with active or convalescent COVID-19.

The chain is built from TRBV6-1 and TRBJ2-3, with 12 bases lining up with TRBD2. V trimming: 3 bases; J trimming: 7 bases; junction bases outside the gene matches: 8. Germline V gene sequence: CDR1 MNHNS, CDR2 SASEGT. The length of the CDR3 is 16 residues. CDR3 nucleotide sequence: TGTGCCAGCAGTGAGACTACTAGCGGGGGGTTTAATACGCAGTATTTT. This codes for CASSETTSGGFNTQYF.

This clone was recorded a few times. This chain connects TRBV7-9 to TRBJ2-4, with TRBD1 matching 9 bases. The V gene's germline CDR1 is SEHNR and CDR2 FQNEAQ (reference sequence). CDR3 length equals 18 residues. With V trimmed by 6 bases and J by 1 base, 13 bases remained unmatched. The CDR3 region has the DNA TGTGCCAGCAGTAGCACAGGGGGCTATAGTGTGGCCAAAAACATTCAGTACTTC. Residues: CASSSTGGYSVAKNIQYF.

The CDR3 coding sequence is TGTGCCAGCAGCGTTCAATCCGGAGGGGACGGAGCCTACGAGCAGTACTTC. Translating gives CASSVQSGGDGAYEQYF. The gene calls are TRBV9 and TRBJ2-7, with D possibly matching TRBD2 (6 bases). Per germline, CDR1 SGDLS and CDR2 YYNGEE. There are 17 residues in the CDR3. V shed 2 bases and J shed 2 bases, with 20 bases lying between them.

V gene TRBV6-2 or TRBV6-3 combines with J gene TRBJ1-1; D is perhaps TRBD1 (6 bases). This CDR3 has 14 amino acids. V was trimmed by 0 bases and J by 1 base, leaving 6 bases between them. Germline-derived CDR1 and CDR2 are MNHEY and SVGEGT. The CDR3 DNA reads as TGTGCCAGCAGTTACTCAGGGGGGAACACTGAAGCTTTCTTT. It specifies CASSYSGGNTEAFF.

The rearrangement links TRBV9 to TRBJ2-3, with 9 nucleotides matching TRBD2. The germline V gene encodes CDR1 SGDLS and CDR2 YYNGEE. The J segment lost 5 bases and the V segment lost 0 bases, leaving 10 bases of the junction unmatched. The CDR3 extends over 17 amino acids. CDR3 amino acids: CASSVGGAGGPVDTQYF. The CDR3 nucleotides read TGTGCCAGCAGCGTAGGGGGCGCGGGGGGGCCGGTAGATACGCAGTATTTT.

V gene TRBV10-3 combines with J gene TRBJ2-7; possibly TRBD2 for D (6 bases). The CDR3 is made up of 15 amino acids. V shed 3 bases and J shed 7 bases, with 19 bases lying between them. Germline CDR1 ENHRY, CDR2 SYGVKD. CDR3 region: CAISDPAGLGGEQYF. CDR3 nucleotide sequence: TGTGCCATCAGTGATCCCGCGGGGCTGGGGGGAGAGCAGTACTTC.

The rearrangement joins TRBV7-9 to TRBJ2-1, with TRBD2 matching 7 bases. This CDR3 spans 16 amino acids. V lost 5 bases to trimming and J lost 8 bases; unmatched junction nucleotides: 15. Per germline, CDR1 SEHNR and CDR2 FQNEAQ (reference sequence). This CDR3 reads CASSQTAGVPFDEQFF. In nucleotides, the CDR3 is TGTGCCAGCAGCCAAACTGCGGGGGTTCCTTTTGATGAGCAGTTCTTC.

This clone was counted only a few times. V and J are TRBV10-3 and TRBJ1-1, with D maybe TRBD1 (6 bases). Trimming removed 6 bases from V and 1 base from J, with 12 bases in between. The length of the CDR3 is 14 residues. CDR1 and CDR2 (germline): ENHRY, SYGVKD. CDR3 in DNA: TGTGCCATCAGCCTCTCGACAGGGAACACTGAAGCTTTCTTT. It codes for CAISLSTGNTEAFF.

This chain links TRBV7-9 with TRBJ1-1; 7 bases line up with TRBD1. Unmatched junction bases numbered 14, after V lost 3 bases and J lost 1 base. The CDR3 extends over 18 amino acids. Germline CDR1 is SEHNR and CDR2 is FQNEAQ (reference sequence). The CDR3 nucleotides are TGTGCCAGCAGCTTTCAACCAGGGGGATTTCTCGCGAACACTGAAGCTTTCTTT. Translation gives CASSFQPGGFLANTEAFF.

The chain carries TRBV29-1 and TRBJ2-7, with D tentatively TRBD1 (6 bases). The ends were cut back, 4 bases at V and 2 bases at J, with 15 bases in the middle. CDR3 size: 14 residues. Germline CDR1 SQVTM, CDR2 ANQGSEA. CDR3 sequence reads: CSVGGETGTYEQYF. CDR3 in DNA: TGCAGCGTTGGAGGGGAGACAGGAACCTACGAGCAGTACTTC.

This chain joins TRBV7-9 and TRBJ1-1; no clear D. The CDR3 extends over 15 amino acids. Trimming removed 1 base from V and 2 bases from J, with 11 bases in between. Germline V gene data show CDR1 as SEHNR and CDR2 as FQNEAQ (reference sequence). CDR3 DNA sequence: TGTGCCAGCAGCTTAGTAGGCGGGGTTAACACTGAAGCTTTCTTT. This gives the protein CASSLVGGVNTEAFF.

This CDR3 is CASSYRSGQQETQYF. The DNA of the CDR3 is TGTGCCAGCAGCTACAGGTCGGGACAGCAAGAGACCCAGTACTTC. The chain joins TRBV5-5 to TRBJ2-5, with 7 bases that match TRBD1. This CDR3 has 15 residues. The V segment lost 3 bases and the J segment 2 bases; nucleotides outside the gene matches: 7. CDR1 and CDR2 (germline): SGHKS, YYEKEE (reference sequence).

This rearrangement joins TRBV7-2 to TRBJ2-1, with 7 bases matching TRBD1. In germline, CDR1 is SGHTA, CDR2 FQGNSA. CDR3 size: 15 residues. The V and J ends lost 5 bases and 2 bases, in that order; junction bases with no gene match: 6. The CDR3 DNA reads TGTGCCAGCAGCCTCGTTAGGGGGCCCTACAATGAGCAGTTCTTC. Residues: CASSLVRGPYNEQFF.

CDR3 sequence reads: CASSQPRRGEAFF. In DNA form, the CDR3 reads TGTGCCAGCAGTCAACCCAGACGGGGGGAAGCTTTCTTT. The chain combines TRBV5-5 with TRBJ1-1; the D gene is possibly TRBD1 (5 bases). This CDR3 has 13 amino acids. V was clipped by 5 bases and J by 8 bases, with 16 bases between them. Germline V gene lookup returns CDR1 SGHKS and CDR2 YYEKEE (reference sequence).

This chain connects TRBV6-2 or TRBV6-3 to TRBJ2-2; D gene unclear. The CDR3 is 17 residues long. Between the trimmed V and J ends, which lost 2 bases and 1 base, there was a span of 14 bases. The V gene's germline CDR1 is MNHEY and CDR2 SVGEGT. CDR3 DNA: TGTGCCAGCAGTTACAACCTTTTAGAGCGGAACACCGGGGAGCTGTTTTTT. Amino acid sequence: CASSYNLLERNTGELFF.

The V gene is TRBV5-1, the J gene TRBJ1-2; perhaps TRBD1 as D (5 bases). Germline loops: CDR1 SGHRS, CDR2 YFSETQ. Trimming stripped 0 bases from V and 7 bases from J, with 13 bases between. CDR3 size: 14 residues. As DNA, the CDR3 is TGCGCCAGCAGCTTGGAGTCAGGGATCTCTGGCTACACCTTC. It codes for CASSLESGISGYTF.

The chain is built from TRBV27 and TRBJ2-7, with D maybe TRBD1 (5 bases). V was trimmed by 4 bases and J by 3 bases, leaving 16 bases between them. Germline CDR1 is MNHEY and CDR2 is SMNVEV (reference sequence). The CDR3 sequence is 15 residues long. The chain's CDR3 is CASSSRGGAHYEQYF. DNA of the CDR3: TGTGCCAGCAGTTCACGTGGTGGGGCCCACTACGAGCAGTACTTC.